These 20 T cell receptor beta chains were sequenced from one sample in a study of regulatory T cells in long-lasting Graves disease. Libraries of TCR beta came from iRepertoire HTBI primers plus Arm-PCR of CDR3 regions. Using its own MiXCR run on the multiplex PCR reads, TCRdb lists one record per CDR3 protein. This sample has more than 450,000 distinct CDR3 sequences, with about a sixth found just once. The time point here: newly diagnosed GD, antithyroid drugs for less than 3 months. PBMC-extracted RNA yielded the TCR library. This sample also appeared in a second study, on T cells in Graves' hyperthyroidism and ophthalmopathy.

The source material was peripheral blood mononuclear cells (PBMCs), sampled at new diagnosis, from a patient treated with antithyroid drugs. Receptor source: a man in his forties with Graves disease.

A remark on this clonotype: A read error may be the cause here, since a much bigger clone is one base away. The chain employs TRBV5-1 and TRBJ2-7, with D uncertain. This CDR3 contains 15 residues. The germline V gene has CDR1 SGHRS and CDR2 YFSETQ. DNA of the CDR3: TGCGCCAGCAGCTCTTTCCCCGAGTCTGTCTACGAGCAGAACTTC. Translated: CASSSFPESVYEQNF.

This clonotype was recorded at least ten times. This sequence joins TRBV12-3 or TRBV12-4 and TRBJ2-4; TRBD2 agrees at 11 bases. V lost 7 bases to trimming and J lost 0 bases; unmatched junction nucleotides: 17. The CDR3 consists of 20 residues. The CDR3 loop is CASINPRLAGLPLAKNIQYF. CDR3 bases: TGTGCCAGCATAAACCCCCGACTAGCGGGATTACCTCTAGCCAAAAACATTCAGTACTTC.

In regard to this clonotype: A much larger clone differs by one base, so this may be a read error. V and J are TRBV24-1 and TRBJ2-4, with 8 bases fitting TRBD2. Germline values: CDR1 KGHDR, CDR2 SFDVKD. The CDR3 has 15 amino acids. The DNA for the CDR3 is TGTGCCACCAGTGAATATGGACTAGCCGGCCATGAGCAGCTCTTC. As protein: CATSEYGLAGHEQLF.

This clonotype was counted a few times. The genes are TRBV7-9 and TRBJ1-5; tentatively, D is TRBD1 (5 bases). CDR1 and CDR2 (germline): SEHNR, FQNEAQ (reference sequence). This CDR3 region has 16 residues. Trimming removed 4 bases from V and 2 bases from J, with 15 bases in between. CDR3 residues: CASSSAGTVGNQPQHF. CDR3 coding DNA: TGTGCCAGCAGCTCCGCTGGGACGGTCGGCAATCAGCCCCAGCATTTT.

Of note for this clonotype: A much larger clone lies one base from this, so it may be a read error. The rearrangement uses TRBV20-1 and TRBJ2-5; D not resolved. The tail of the sequence fits TRBJ2-1 better, so the J call may be wrong. Germline V lookup: CDR1 DFQATT, CDR2 SNEGSKA (reference sequence). The CDR3 loop spans 12 amino acids. DNA for the CDR3: TGCAATGCTAGAGCACCCAACAATGAGCAGTTCTTC. It encodes CNARAPNNEQFF.

This clonotype was found many times. This chain uses TRBV9 with TRBJ2-7; TRBD1 agrees at 9 bases. The CDR3 is 15 amino acids. The germline gives CDR1 SGDLS, CDR2 YYNGEE. V was clipped by 6 bases and J by 3 bases; unmatched bases: 10. CDR3 coding DNA: TGTGCCAGCAACGTCGGCGGGACAGGGATCTACGAGCAGTACTTC. This translates into CASNVGGTGIYEQYF.

On this clonotype: A much larger clone lies one base from this, so it may be a read error. The chain recombines TRBV12-3 or TRBV12-4 with TRBJ1-5; D not certain. V was cut by 7 bases and J by 3 bases, with 10 bases left in between. The length of the CDR3 is 13 residues. The CDR3 spells CASTHSTNQPQHF. The CDR3 region has the DNA TGTGCCAGCACCCACTCCACCAATCAGCCCCAGCATTTT.

To note about this clonotype: This may stem from a read error, because a much larger clone lies one nucleotide away. This chain connects TRBV13 to TRBJ2-1, with D perhaps TRBD1 (5 bases). The CDR3 is 15 residues long. The V and J ends lost 0 bases and 0 bases respectively, with 6 bases between them. From germline, CDR1 is PRHDT and CDR2 FYEKMQ (reference sequence). The CDR3 loop reads CASSLGGVSYNEQFF. For the CDR3, the DNA is TGTGCCAGCAGCTTAGGAGGGGTCTCCTACAATGAGCAGTTCTTC.

This clonotype has a count of ten or more. The rearrangement joins TRBV2 to TRBJ2-1; maybe TRBD2 (6 bases). V shed 1 base and J shed 5 bases, with 18 bases lying between them. From germline, CDR1 is SNHLY and CDR2 FYNNEI. This CDR3 comprises 17 residues. As DNA, the CDR3 is TGTGCCAGCAGTGAAGTCCCTGGACGGAGGACTAACAATGAGCAGTTCTTC. Protein sequence: CASSEVPGRRTNNEQFF.

This clonotype appeared many times. The chain has TRBV6-1 and TRBJ2-3; 14 bases agree with TRBD2. This CDR3 has 16 residues. The V gene's germline CDR1 is MNHNS and CDR2 SASEGT. After removal of 5 bases from V and 5 bases from J, the junction contained 6 bases not matched to a gene. CDR3 sequence reads: CASSPGLAGGGDTQYF. Here the CDR3 DNA reads TGTGCCAGCAGTCCTGGACTAGCGGGAGGCGGAGATACGCAGTATTTT.

The V gene is TRBV11-2, the J gene TRBJ2-7, with 8 positions matching TRBD2. The V gene's germline CDR1 is SGHAT and CDR2 FQNNGV. CDR3 length: 15 residues. The trim removed 6 bases at V and 2 bases at J, leaving 9 bases unmatched. CDR3 region: CASRPTGTRPYEQYF. DNA of the CDR3: TGTGCCAGCAGACCTACCGGGACTAGACCCTACGAGCAGTACTTC. Combining the CDR3 with reference TRBV11-2 and TRBJ2-7 gives the whole variable domain EAGVAQSPRYKIIEKRQSVAFWCNPISGHATLYWYQQILGQGPKLLIQFQNNGVVDDSQLPKDRFSAERLKGVDSTLKIQPAKLEDSAVYLCASRPTGTRPYEQYFGPGTRLTVT.

This clonotype occurred a few times. The chain uses TRBV6-2 or TRBV6-3 and TRBJ2-2; D perhaps matches TRBD2 (6 bases). V was shortened by 8 bases and J by 6 bases, with 34 bases between the two germline ends. Germline V gene sequence: CDR1 MNHEY, CDR2 SVGEGT. The CDR3 contains 20 residues. As DNA, the CDR3 is TGTGCCAGCGGTCTCCCTGAGAATCCCGCCCCGGGACTCAGGGCCGGGGAGCTGTTTTTT. This sequence encodes CASGLPENPAPGLRAGELFF.

The chain employs TRBV19 and TRBJ2-7, with 11 bases fitting TRBD2. The CDR3 has 15 residues. V was clipped by 3 bases and J by 1 base; unmatched bases: 2. CDR1 is LNHDA, CDR2 SQIVND, per germline (reference sequence). The CDR3 region is CASSILAGGSYEQYF. CDR3 nucleotides: TGTGCCAGTAGTATTCTAGCGGGGGGATCCTACGAGCAGTACTTC.

There are many counts of this clonotype. This chain joins TRBV20-1 and TRBJ2-7, with 8 bases aligning to TRBD2. With V trimmed by 2 bases and J by 2 bases, 5 bases remained unmatched. The CDR3 is made up of 14 amino acids. CDR1 and CDR2 (germline): DFQATT, SNEGSKA (reference sequence). The CDR3 region has the DNA TGCAGTGCTAGACTGGGAGCGGGGGCCTACGAGCAGTACTTC. Residues: CSARLGAGAYEQYF.

This clonotype was counted many times. Relative to the germline gene, one junction end is altered; a read error may explain this. The genes are TRBV5-1 and TRBJ1-3; weak D call: TRBD1 (6 bases). This CDR3 is 15 amino acids long. Germline CDR1 SGHRS, CDR2 YFSETQ. The CDR3 coding sequence is TGTGCCAGCAGCTTGGTGGGGGCTTCTGGAAACACCATATATTTT. This translates into CASSLVGASGNTIYF.

This clonotype was recorded many times. The V gene is TRBV12-3 or TRBV12-4, the J gene TRBJ2-3; D is perhaps TRBD2 (6 bases). Trimming removed 7 bases at V and 10 bases at J, with 15 bases between. The CDR3 totals 12 residues. The CDR3 DNA follows: TGTGCCAGCACCCCTCCCGGGAGTCCGCAGTATTTT. As protein: CASTPPGSPQYF.

The chain uses TRBV28 and TRBJ2-6; no clear D. In germline, CDR1 is MDHEN, CDR2 SYDVKM. V gave up 3 bases and J gave up 0 bases, with 9 bases separating them. The CDR3 length is 16 residues. This CDR3 reads CASSFFRSSGANVLTF. The CDR3 DNA sequence: TGTGCCAGCAGTTTCTTCCGGAGCTCTGGGGCCAACGTCCTGACTTTC.

At least ten counts were recorded for this clonotype. V gene TRBV30 combines with J gene TRBJ2-5; the D gene is possibly TRBD1 (5 bases). The CDR3 covers 12 residues. Per germline, CDR1 GTSNPN and CDR2 SVGIG (reference sequence). The V and J ends lost 1 base and 5 bases respectively, with 8 bases between them. The CDR3 coding sequence is TGTGCCTGGAGTGCAGGGCTGGAGACCCAGTACTTC. Amino acids: CAWSAGLETQYF.

Many counts were recorded for this clonotype. Here the CDR3 reads CASSQDSLAGSTDTQYF. The CDR3 DNA reads TGTGCCAGCAGCCAAGATAGCCTAGCGGGAAGCACAGATACGCAGTATTTT. The chain uses TRBV4-2 and TRBJ2-3; 9 bases agree with TRBD2. V gave up 0 bases and J gave up 0 bases; unmatched junction bases: 4. CDR1 and CDR2 from the germline V gene are LGHNA and YNFKEQ. The CDR3 contains 17 residues.

This clonotype was observed at least ten times. This sequence joins TRBV7-9 and TRBJ2-1, with TRBD2 identical over 10 bases. V was pared by 5 bases and J by 3 bases, with 4 bases of the junction left unmatched. CDR3 length: 15 residues. CDR1 and CDR2 (germline): SEHNR, FQNEAQ (reference sequence). The CDR3 region is CASSLSGRYYNEQFF. The DNA of the CDR3 is TGTGCCAGCAGCCTTAGCGGGAGGTACTACAATGAGCAGTTCTTC.